The clone carrying this TCR beta chain was seen more than once but under ten times. The entry originates in a study of control samples from healthy donors and cancer patients. Profiled with immunoSEQ multiplex PCR; TCRdb holds only in-frame clones, not every one. The sample lists roughly 88,000 clones; over 80% were seen once. The CDR3 extends over 15 amino acids. CDR1 is SGHRS and CDR2 is YFSETQ in the germline V gene. The ends lost 5 bases at V and 8 bases at J; junction bases unmatched: 12. This receptor was taken from a man under 40 in good health. Material for sequencing was blood. The V call is TRBV5-1, the J call TRBJ2-1, with 8 bases matching TRBD2. The CDR3 DNA is TGCGCCAGCAGTCTTAGCGGGGCCAGAAGGGATGAGCAGTTCTTC. This encodes CASSLSGARRDEQFF. The whole variable domain, remainder taken from reference TRBV5-1 and TRBJ2-1, is KAGVTQTPRYLIKTRGQQVTLSCSPISGHRSVSWYQQTPGQGLQFLFEYFSETQRNKGNFPGRFSGRQFSNSRSEMNVSTLELGDSALYLCASSLSGARRDEQFFGPGTRLTVL.